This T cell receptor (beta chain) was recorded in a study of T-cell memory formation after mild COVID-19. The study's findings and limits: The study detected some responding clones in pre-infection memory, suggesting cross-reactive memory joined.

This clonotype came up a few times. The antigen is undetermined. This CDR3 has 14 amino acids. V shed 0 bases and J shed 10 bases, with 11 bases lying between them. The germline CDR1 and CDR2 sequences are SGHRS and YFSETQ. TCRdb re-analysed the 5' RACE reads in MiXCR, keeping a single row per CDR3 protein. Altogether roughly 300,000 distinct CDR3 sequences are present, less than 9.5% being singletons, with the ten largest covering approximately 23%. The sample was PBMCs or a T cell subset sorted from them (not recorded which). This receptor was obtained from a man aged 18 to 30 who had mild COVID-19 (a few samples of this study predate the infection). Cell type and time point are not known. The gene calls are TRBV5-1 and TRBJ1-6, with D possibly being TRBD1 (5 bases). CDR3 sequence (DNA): TGCGCCAGCAGCTTGGGGGGGGACGACTCACCCCTCCACTTT. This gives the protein CASSLGGDDSPLHF.